These 10 T cell receptor beta chains share one sample of origin, sequenced in a study of blood T cell repertoires in COVID-19 (dated by TCRdb to about 2020). Libraries were made using the immunoSEQ multiplex PCR assay. What TCRdb holds here is the immuneACCESS table cut down to in-frame rearrangements. Part of the clones is not present; checked against another copy, under half of the missing clones reflect an unresolved V gene, and the others are unexplained. In this sample the table shows about 180,000 clones, 85% to 90% of which occur a single time. The ten largest account for roughly 6% of the sample. Material: PBMCs or T cells enriched from blood (not recorded which). These receptors were obtained from a middle-aged man who had recovered from COVID-19.

The rearrangement links TRBV6-5 to TRBJ2-1; possible D gene TRBD1, 6 bases. Germline V gives CDR1 MNHEY, CDR2 SVGAGI. CDR3 length: 13 residues. With 5 bases removed from V and 8 bases from J, the gap between germline ends came to 13 bases. The CDR3 nucleotides read TGTGCCAGCAGTAGATACAGGGCCGATGAGCAGTTCTTC. Amino acids: CASSRYRADEQFF.

The chain combines TRBV9 with TRBJ2-3, with no clear D. Looked up from germline, CDR1 is SGDLS and CDR2 is YYNGEE. This CDR3 contains 11 residues. V was pared by 3 bases and J by 4 bases, with 3 bases between. Here the CDR3 reads CASSASDTQYF. For the CDR3, the DNA is TGTGCCAGCAGCGCGTCAGATACGCAGTATTTT. The whole variable domain, remainder taken from reference TRBV9 and TRBJ2-3, is DSGVTQTPKHLITATGQRVTLRCSPRSGDLSVYWYQQSLDQGLQFLIQYYNGEERAKGNILERFSAQQFPDLHSELNLSSLELGDSALYFCASSASDTQYFGPGTRLTVL.

The chain joins TRBV2 to TRBJ2-7, with D possibly being TRBD2 (5 bases). V was clipped by 2 bases and J by 3 bases, with 11 bases between them. The V gene's germline CDR1 is SNHLY and CDR2 FYNNEI. This CDR3 is built from 14 residues. CDR3 nucleotides: TGTGCCAGCAGTGAATCGGGCGGGTACTACGAGCAGTACTTC. Residues: CASSESGGYYEQYF.

A remark on this clone: Possible read error: a much larger clone is one base away. The J gene is TRBJ2-3, the V gene TRBV12-5; 8 bases are shared with TRBD2. This CDR3 spans 17 amino acids. The germline gives CDR1 LGHNT, CDR2 FRNRAP. This chain's CDR3 is CACGLGGTAGGTDTQYF. The CDR3 DNA reads as TGTGCTTGTGGTTTAGGGGGTACGGCGGGGGGAACAGATACGCAGTATTTT.

The CDR3, as DNA: TGTGCCAGCAGGAAGACACCCAACACTGAAGCTTTCTTT. Its translation: CASRKTPNTEAFF. The chain employs TRBV6-5 and TRBJ1-1; D is uncertain. The V gene lost 6 bases and the J gene lost 2 bases, with 10 bases spanning the gap. The germline CDR1 and CDR2 sequences are MNHEY and SVGAGI. The CDR3 is 13 residues long.

The V gene is TRBV2, the J gene TRBJ1-2; maybe TRBD1 (5 bases). Germline lookup yields CDR1 SNHLY and CDR2 FYNNEI. The CDR3 is made up of 13 amino acids. V was shortened by 3 bases and J by 6 bases, with 11 bases between the two germline ends. The CDR3 DNA sequence: TGTGCCAGCAGTGAGTCCAGGGAAGATGGCTACACCTTC. Translation: CASSESREDGYTF. The whole variable domain, filled in from reference TRBV2 and TRBJ1-2, reads EPEVTQTPSHQVTQMGQEVILRCVPISNHLYFYWYRQILGQKVEFLVSFYNNEISEKSEIFDDQFSVERPDGSNFTLKIRSTKLEDSAMYFCASSESREDGYTFGSGTRLTVV.

The CDR3 sequence: CASTRDGSSYEQYF. The CDR3 DNA follows: TGCGCCAGCACGCGGGACGGGAGCTCCTACGAGCAGTACTTC. The chain carries TRBV4-1 and TRBJ2-7, with D possibly being TRBD2 (6 bases). Trimming shortened V by 7 bases and J by 0 bases, and 13 bases separated the two germline ends. The CDR3 runs 14 residues. Germline values: CDR1 MGHRA, CDR2 YSYEKL.

This chain connects TRBV27 to TRBJ2-7; D possibly corresponds to TRBD2 (6 bases). Germline V gives CDR1 MNHEY, CDR2 SMNVEV (reference sequence). This CDR3 comprises 11 residues. V lost 6 bases to trimming and J lost 8 bases, with 11 bases between them. This CDR3 reads CASRRGYKQYF. CDR3 nucleotides: TGTGCCAGCAGGCGGGGTTACAAGCAGTACTTC.

This clone has only one observation. The rearrangement uses TRBV18 and TRBJ2-5; TRBD2 agrees at 13 bases. CDR3 length equals 18 residues. Losses at the gene ends were 6 bases for V and 1 base for J; bases not matched to a gene: 11. Germline lookup yields CDR1 KGHSH and CDR2 LQKENI. Here the CDR3 DNA reads TGTGCCAGCTCCGGTGCAGGGACTAGCGGGGACATCCAAGAGACCCAGTACTTC. It yields the protein CASSGAGTSGDIQETQYF.

V usage is TRBV11-3 and J usage is TRBJ2-5, with D possibly being TRBD1 (5 bases). V lost 1 base, J lost 5 bases, and 8 bases lay in between. The V gene's germline CDR1 is SGHNT and CDR2 YENEEA. The CDR3 loop spans 13 amino acids. CDR3 nucleotides: TGTGCCAGCAGCTTAGGTCAGGGTGAGACCCAGTACTTC. Its protein is CASSLGQGETQYF. Variable domain in full (rest from reference TRBV11-3 and TRBJ2-5): EAGVVQSPRYKIIEKKQPVAFWCNPISGHNTLYWYLQNLGQGPELLIRYENEEAVDDSQLPKDRFSAERLKGVDSTLKIQPAELGDSAVYLCASSLGQGETQYFGPGTRLLVL.